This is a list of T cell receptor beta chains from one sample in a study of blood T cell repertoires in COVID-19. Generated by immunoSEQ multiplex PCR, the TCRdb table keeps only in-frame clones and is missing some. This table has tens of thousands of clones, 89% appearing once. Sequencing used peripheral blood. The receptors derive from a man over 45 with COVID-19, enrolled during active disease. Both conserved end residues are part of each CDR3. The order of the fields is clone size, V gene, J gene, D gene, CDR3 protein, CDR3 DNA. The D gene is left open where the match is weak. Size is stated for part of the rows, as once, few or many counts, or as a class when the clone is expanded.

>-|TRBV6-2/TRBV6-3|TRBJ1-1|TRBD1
CASSVRQGWVTEAFF
TGTGCCAGCAGCGTAAGACAGGGTTGGGTCACTGAAGCTTTCTTT
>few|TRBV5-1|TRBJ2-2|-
CASSLGLLSTGELFF
TGCGCCAGCAGCCTGGGACTTCTCAGCACCGGGGAGCTGTTTTTT
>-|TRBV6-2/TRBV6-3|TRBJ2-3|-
CASSYSRGNAADTQYF
TGTGCCAGCAGTTACTCCCGGGGAAACGCCGCGGATACGCAGTATTTT
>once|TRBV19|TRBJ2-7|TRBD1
CASSISGQGVVGYEQYF
TGTGCCAGTAGTATATCTGGACAGGGGGTCGTCGGCTACGAGCAGTACTTC
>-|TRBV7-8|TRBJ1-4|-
CASSRGRLIEKLFF
TGTGCCAGCAGTCGAGGGAGGCTGATTGAAAAACTGTTTTTT
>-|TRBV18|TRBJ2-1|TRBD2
CASSRDRLAGDYNEQFF
TGTGCCAGCTCCCGCGACCGACTAGCGGGGGACTACAATGAGCAGTTCTTC
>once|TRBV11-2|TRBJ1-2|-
CASSFQGRGGGYTF
TGTGCCAGCAGCTTCCAGGGCAGGGGCGGCGGCTACACCTTC
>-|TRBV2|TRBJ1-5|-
CASSGLMGANQPQHF
TGTGCCAGCAGTGGGTTGATGGGGGCGAATCAGCCCCAGCATTTT
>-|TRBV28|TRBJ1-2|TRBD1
CASSAGTGVSLGYGYTF
TGTGCCAGCTCCGCGGGGACAGGAGTTTCTTTAGGTTATGGCTACACCTTC
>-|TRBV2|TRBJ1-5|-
CASSWTSGNQPQHF
TGTGCCAGCAGTTGGACATCAGGGAATCAGCCCCAGCATTTT
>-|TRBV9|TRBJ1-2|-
CASSHGRGYGYTF
TGTGCCAGCAGCCACGGGAGAGGCTATGGCTACACCTTC
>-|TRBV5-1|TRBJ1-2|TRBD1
CASSFGQGANYGYTF
TGCGCCAGCAGCTTCGGACAGGGGGCCAACTATGGCTACACCTTC
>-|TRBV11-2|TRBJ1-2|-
CASSLDPTVGRYGYTF
TGTGCCAGCAGCTTAGATCCCACCGTGGGCCGCTATGGCTACACCTTC
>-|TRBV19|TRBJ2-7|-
CASSIPNGEQYF
TGTGCCAGTAGTATCCCCAACGGCGAGCAGTACTTC
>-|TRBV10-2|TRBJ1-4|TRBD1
CATVDLTGPSEKLFF
TGCGCCACCGTAGATTTGACAGGGCCATCCGAAAAACTGTTTTTT
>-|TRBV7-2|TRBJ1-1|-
CASRYRVFVNTEAFF
TGTGCCAGCAGATACAGGGTTTTCGTGAACACTGAAGCTTTCTTT
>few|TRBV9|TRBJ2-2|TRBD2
CASTSTGLAGTGELFF
TGTGCCAGCACCTCAACAGGGCTAGCGGGGACCGGGGAGCTGTTTTTT
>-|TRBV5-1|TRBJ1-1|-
CASSMQPNQGPGTEAFF
TGCGCCAGCAGCATGCAACCCAACCAAGGGCCGGGGACTGAAGCTTTCTTT
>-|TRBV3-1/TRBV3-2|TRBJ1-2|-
CASSLAAGRLTFYGYTF
TGTGCCAGCAGCTTAGCGGCAGGGCGCCTCACCTTTTATGGCTACACCTTC
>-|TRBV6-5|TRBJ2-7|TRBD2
CASSPGTTNEQYF
TGTGCCAGCTCCCCCGGGACTACCAACGAGCAGTACTTC
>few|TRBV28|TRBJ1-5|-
CASSRFGQRSNQPQHF
TGTGCCAGCAGCCGATTTGGGCAAAGAAGCAATCAGCCCCAGCATTTT
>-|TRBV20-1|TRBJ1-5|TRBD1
CSASRTGERNQPQHF
TGCAGTGCTAGTCGGACAGGGGAGCGCAATCAGCCCCAGCATTTT
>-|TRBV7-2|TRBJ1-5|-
CASSVQGSNQPQHF
TGTGCCAGCAGCGTACAGGGCAGTAATCAGCCCCAGCATTTT
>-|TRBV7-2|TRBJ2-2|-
CASSFSLMNTGELFF
TGTGCCAGCAGCTTCTCCCTAATGAACACCGGGGAGCTGTTTTTT
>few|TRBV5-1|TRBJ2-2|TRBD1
CASSLQGADTGELFF
TGCGCCAGCAGCTTACAGGGGGCTGACACCGGGGAGCTGTTTTTT
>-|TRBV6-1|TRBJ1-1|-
CASSEVVGQGTEAFF
TGTGCCAGCAGTGAAGTAGTGGGGCAGGGGACTGAAGCTTTCTTT
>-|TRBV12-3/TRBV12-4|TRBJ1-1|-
CASSSTVSTEAFF
TGTGCCAGCAGTTCGACAGTTAGCACTGAAGCTTTCTTT
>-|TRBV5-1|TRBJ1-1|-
CASSLGDTGTEAFF
TGCGCCAGCAGCTTGGGAGACACTGGGACTGAAGCTTTCTTT
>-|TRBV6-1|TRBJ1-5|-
CASSDQAGGNQPQHF
TGTGCCAGCAGTGATCAGGCTGGTGGCAATCAGCCCCAGCATTTT
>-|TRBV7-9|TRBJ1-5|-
CASSSSDSYSNQPQHF
TGTGCCAGCAGCTCTTCGGACAGCTATAGCAATCAGCCCCAGCATTTT
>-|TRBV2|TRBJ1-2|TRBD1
CASSAGQKLYGYTF
TGTGCCAGCAGTGCGGGACAGAAACTCTATGGCTACACCTTC
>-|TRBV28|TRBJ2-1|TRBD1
CASSLWRIGQGSYNEQFF
TGTGCCAGCAGTTTATGGAGAATTGGACAGGGGTCCTACAATGAGCAGTTCTTC
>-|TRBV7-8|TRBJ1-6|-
CASSLAIGDNSPLHF
TGTGCCAGCAGCTTAGCGATAGGGGATAATTCACCCCTCCACTTT
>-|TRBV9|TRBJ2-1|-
CASSHPGLPGLGEQFF
TGTGCCAGCAGTCATCCGGGACTTCCGGGGTTGGGTGAGCAGTTCTTC
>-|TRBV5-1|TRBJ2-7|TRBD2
CASSLGLAGNYEQYF
TGCGCCAGCAGCCTGGGACTAGCGGGGAACTACGAGCAGTACTTC
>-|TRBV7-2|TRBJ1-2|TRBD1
CASSRRTGEVNYGYTF
TGTGCCAGCAGCCGTCGGACAGGGGAGGTTAACTATGGCTACACCTTC
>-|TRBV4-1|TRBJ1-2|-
CASSQDAGNYGYTF
TGCGCCAGCAGCCAAGATGCGGGAAACTATGGCTACACCTTC
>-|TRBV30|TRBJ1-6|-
CAWRRLVGVGGNSPLHF
TGTGCCTGGAGGAGGCTAGTGGGAGTCGGGGGGAATTCACCCCTCCACTTT
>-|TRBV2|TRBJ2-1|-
CASSDGSGNEQFF
TGTGCCAGCAGTGACGGTTCGGGCAATGAGCAGTTCTTC
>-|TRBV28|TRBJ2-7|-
CASSLRSGLYEQYF
TGTGCCAGCAGTTTACGTTCAGGCCTCTACGAGCAGTACTTC
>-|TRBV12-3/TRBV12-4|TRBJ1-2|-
CASSLRGYGYTF
TGTGCCAGCAGTCTCAGAGGCTATGGCTACACCTTC
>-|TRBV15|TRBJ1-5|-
CATSRDAGTQHF
TGTGCCACCAGCAGAGATGCGGGGACCCAGCATTTT
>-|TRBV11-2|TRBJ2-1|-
CASSLTLMGGLKGNEQFF
TGTGCCAGCAGCTTAACTTTAATGGGGGGGCTAAAGGGCAATGAGCAGTTCTTC
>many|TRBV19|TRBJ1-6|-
CASRSWADNSPLHF
TGTGCCAGTAGATCGTGGGCAGATAATTCACCCCTCCACTTT
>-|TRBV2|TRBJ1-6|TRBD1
CASSEEGTGLNSPLHF
TGTGCCAGCAGTGAAGAAGGGACAGGGTTGAATTCACCCCTCCACTTT